A single sample gave rise to the 8 T cell receptor beta chains below, sequenced in a study of CD8 T cells in ankylosing spondylitis. Using its own MiXCR run on the 5' RACE reads, TCRdb lists one record per CDR3 protein. The table includes some 180,000 distinct CDR3 sequences, about 20% detected once. The sequencing input was blood, either unsorted or a sorted T cell fraction (not recorded which). The receptors were sampled from a male donor aged 10-35 years with ankylosing spondylitis or in good health (not recorded which).

This clonotype was counted at least ten times. The chain employs TRBV12-3 or TRBV12-4 and TRBJ1-1; perhaps TRBD1 as D (5 bases). The CDR3 spans 14 residues. V was pared by 0 bases and J by 4 bases, with 9 bases between. The CDR3 sequence: CASSLAGGSTEAFF. In nucleotides, the CDR3 is TGTGCCAGCAGTTTAGCCGGGGGAAGCACTGAAGCTTTCTTT.

The chain combines TRBV5-1 with TRBJ2-3; no definite D call. The CDR3 consists of 11 residues. Germline-derived CDR1 and CDR2 are SGHRS and YFSETQ. The V and J ends lost 9 bases and 5 bases respectively, with 10 bases between them. CDR3 sequence reads: CATADKDTQYF. The CDR3 DNA reads as TGCGCCACCGCGGATAAAGATACGCAGTATTTT.

This clonotype was counted many times. The J gene is TRBJ2-2, the V gene TRBV4-2; 8 nucleotides match TRBD1. Germline lookup yields CDR1 LGHNA and CDR2 YNFKEQ. Trimming removed 0 bases from V and 4 bases from J; junction bases left unmatched: 4. This CDR3 spans 16 amino acids. The CDR3 DNA reads as TGTGCCAGCAGCCAAGAGGACAGGGCACTCACCGGGGAGCTGTTTTTT. Translated: CASSQEDRALTGELFF.

This clonotype was counted many times. In DNA, the CDR3 is TGTGCCACCTCGGACCTTCGAGAAGAGACCCAGTACTTC. Translation gives CATSDLREETQYF. V and J are TRBV2 and TRBJ2-5, with D unclear. Trimming pared 10 bases from V and 3 bases from J, leaving 15 bases between. Germline CDR1 reads SNHLY; CDR2 reads FYNNEI. This CDR3 has 13 amino acids.

The sample holds many counts of this clonotype. The rearrangement links TRBV15 to TRBJ1-6; 8 nucleotides line up with TRBD1. The J segment lost 8 bases and the V segment lost 1 base, leaving 4 bases of the junction unmatched. This CDR3 has 15 amino acids. Germline CDR1 and CDR2: LNHNV and YYDKDF (reference sequence). The CDR3: CATSRATGGHSPLHF. CDR3 in DNA: TGTGCCACCAGCAGAGCAACAGGGGGTCATTCACCCCTCCACTTT.

The chain is built from TRBV5-6 and TRBJ1-1; no clear D. Trimming left V 0 bases short and J 3 bases short, with 9 bases between. The V gene's germline CDR1 is SGHDT and CDR2 YYEEEE. The CDR3 contains 14 residues. CDR3 loop: CASSLAGQDTEAFF. The CDR3, as DNA: TGTGCCAGCAGCTTGGCGGGCCAGGACACTGAAGCTTTCTTT.

This clonotype was counted at least ten times. The rearrangement links TRBV11-2 to TRBJ2-2; D unclear. The CDR3 loop spans 15 amino acids. Germline CDR1 and CDR2: SGHAT and FQNNGV. V was cut by 4 bases and J by 5 bases, with 14 bases left in between. CDR3 sequence reads: CASSSQILSTGELFF. In nucleotides, the CDR3 is TGTGCCAGCAGCTCACAGATCCTGTCAACCGGGGAGCTGTTTTTT.

This clonotype was seen many times. The chain combines TRBV20-1 with TRBJ1-2, with D unresolved. CDR1 and CDR2 from the germline V gene are DFQATT and SNEGSKA (reference sequence). The CDR3 loop spans 14 amino acids. The germline V and J ends were trimmed by 2 bases and 8 bases, with 18 bases remaining between them. The CDR3 nucleotides read TGCAGTGCTAGAACCACCGGTCGGTCCGTGGGCTACACCTTC. It yields the protein CSARTTGRSVGYTF.